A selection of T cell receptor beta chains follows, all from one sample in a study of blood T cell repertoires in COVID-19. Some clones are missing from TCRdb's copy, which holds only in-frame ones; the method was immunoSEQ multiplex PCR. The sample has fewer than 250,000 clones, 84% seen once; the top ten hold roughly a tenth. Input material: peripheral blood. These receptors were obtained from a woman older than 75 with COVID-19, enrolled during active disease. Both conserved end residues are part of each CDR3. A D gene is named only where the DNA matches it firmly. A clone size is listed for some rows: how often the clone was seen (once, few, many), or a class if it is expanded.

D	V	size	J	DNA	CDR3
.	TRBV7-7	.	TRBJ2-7	TGTGCCAGCAGCTGGGCAGTTGGTGCTCCCTACGAGCAGTACTTC	CASSWAVGAPYEQYF
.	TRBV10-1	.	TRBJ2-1	TGCGCCAGCAGCCCCAGGGTTTTCGAGGACAATGAGCAGTTCTTC	CASSPRVFEDNEQFF
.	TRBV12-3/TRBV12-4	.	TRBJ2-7	TGTGCCAGCAGTCTAGGACAGCTCTACGAGCAGTACTTC	CASSLGQLYEQYF
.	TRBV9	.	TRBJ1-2	TGTGCCAGCAGCGTAGAGGGTCACAGGGACTATGGCTACACCTTC	CASSVEGHRDYGYTF
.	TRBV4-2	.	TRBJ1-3	TGTGCCAGCAGTCGATCAGGGTCTGGAAACACCATATATTTT	CASSRSGSGNTIYF
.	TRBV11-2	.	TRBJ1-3	TGTGCCAGCAGCTTATATCTGCAGGCAGGCTACTCTGGAAACACCATATATTTT	CASSLYLQAGYSGNTIYF
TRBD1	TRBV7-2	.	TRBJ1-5	TGTGCCAGCAGCTCGACAGGGGTCGAGGCAGCCCAGCATTTT	CASSSTGVEAAQHF
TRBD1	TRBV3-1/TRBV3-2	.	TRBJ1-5	TGTGCCAGCAGCCAAGGAGGAAGTGGGACAGCACTCAATCAGCCCCAGCATTTT	CASSQGGSGTALNQPQHF
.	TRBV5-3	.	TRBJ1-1	TGTGCCAGAAGCTTGGCCTTGAACACTGAAGCTTTCTTT	CARSLALNTEAFF
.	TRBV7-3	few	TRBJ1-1	TGTGCCAGCAGCTTGGGACTGGAGGGTGAAGCTTTCTTT	CASSLGLEGEAFF
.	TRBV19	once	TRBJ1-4	TGTGCCAGTAGTACGACAGTACGGGATGAAAAACTGTTTTTT	CASSTTVRDEKLFF
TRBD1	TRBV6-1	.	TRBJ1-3	TGTGCCAGCAGTGACACAGGGGTCGGAAACACCATATATTTT	CASSDTGVGNTIYF
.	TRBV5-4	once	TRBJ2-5	TGTGCCAGCAGCTTGTGGGGGCCGGGTCAAGAGACCCAGTACTTC	CASSLWGPGQETQYF
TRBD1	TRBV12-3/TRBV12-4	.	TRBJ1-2	TGTTCGACACAGGGGGCTAACTATGGCTACACCTTC	CSTQGANYGYTF
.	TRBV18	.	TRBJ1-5	TGTGCCAGCTCACTCGACAGCATCAATCAGCCCCAGCATTTT	CASSLDSINQPQHF
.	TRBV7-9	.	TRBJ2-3	TGTGCCAGCAGCTTAAGGTCCAGGCTTTTTAGCACAGATACGCAGTATTTT	CASSLRSRLFSTDTQYF
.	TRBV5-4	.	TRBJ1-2	TGTGCCAGCAGCTTGGGCGGAGGGGAGCGCTACACCTTC	CASSLGGGERYTF
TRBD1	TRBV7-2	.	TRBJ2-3	TGTGCCAGCAGCCACAGTTACGGACAGGGTAGCACAGATACGCAGTATTTT	CASSHSYGQGSTDTQYF
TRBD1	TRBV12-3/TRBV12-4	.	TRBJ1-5	TGTGCCAGCAGCTCCAACAGGGGCAAGCATTTT	CASSSNRGKHF
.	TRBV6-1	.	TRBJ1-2	TGTGCCAGCAGTGAACCCGGACAGTGGAACTATGGCTACACCTTC	CASSEPGQWNYGYTF
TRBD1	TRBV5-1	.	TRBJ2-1	TGCGCCAGCAGGGCCGGGACAGGGGCCTACAATGAGCAGTTCTTC	CASRAGTGAYNEQFF
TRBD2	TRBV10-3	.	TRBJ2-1	TGTGCCATCACTAAGACTAGCAACGGTGAGCAGTTCTTC	CAITKTSNGEQFF
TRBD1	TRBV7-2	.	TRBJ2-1	TGTGCCAGCAGCTCAGATACCGGGACAGGGTGGTATGAGCAGTTCTTC	CASSSDTGTGWYEQFF
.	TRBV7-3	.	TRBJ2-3	TGTGCCAGCAGCTTAGGGGCGGGGCCCAACACAGATACGCAGTATTTT	CASSLGAGPNTDTQYF
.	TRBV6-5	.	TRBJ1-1	TGTGCCATCTTTCCCCCTGCGGGGACTGAAGCTTTCTTT	CAIFPPAGTEAFF
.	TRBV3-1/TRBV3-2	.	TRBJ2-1	TGTGCCAGCAGCCAAACGACCAGGGAGCAGTTCTTC	CASSQTTREQFF
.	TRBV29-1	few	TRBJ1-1	TGCAGCGTTGAATGGGGGGGCCAAGGGGACACTGAAGCTTTCTTT	CSVEWGGQGDTEAFF
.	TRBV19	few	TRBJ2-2	TGTGCCAGTAGTTCAACTAGGAACACCGGGGAGCTGTTTTTT	CASSSTRNTGELFF
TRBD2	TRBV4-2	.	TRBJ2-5	TGTGCCAGCAGCAAAAATCCGGGACTAGCGGGGGACTCATTTCAAGAGACCCAGTACTTC	CASSKNPGLAGDSFQETQYF
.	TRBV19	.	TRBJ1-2	TGTGCCAGTAGAACAGGGCTCAACTATGGCTACACCTTC	CASRTGLNYGYTF
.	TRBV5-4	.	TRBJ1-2	TGTGCCAGCAGCTTGGGGCAGGGTGAAGGCTACACCTTC	CASSLGQGEGYTF
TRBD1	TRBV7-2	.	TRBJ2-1	TGTGCCAGCAGCACCCAGACAGGGTACAATGAGCAGTTCTTC	CASSTQTGYNEQFF